The T cell receptor (beta chain) described here comes from a study of blood T cell repertoires in COVID-19. The wider study: There were acute and convalescent COVID-19 samples, and they came from the United States, Italy and Spain.

The assay was immunoSEQ multiplex PCR, and TCRdb's table has in-frame clones only and misses some. The repertoire holds more than 110,000 clones, with around 76% as singletons. The ends lost 3 bases at V and 0 bases at J; junction bases unmatched: 4. The germline V gene encodes CDR1 SGHRS and CDR2 YFSETQ. The CDR3 covers 17 residues. The TCR originated in an elderly man with acute or convalescent COVID-19. The V gene is TRBV5-1, the J gene TRBJ2-1, with 12 positions matching TRBD2. The sample consisted of peripheral blood. The CDR3 region has the DNA TGCGCCAGCAGCTCCCGGACTAGCGGGGCCTCCTACAATGAGCAGTTCTTC. It yields the protein CASSSRTSGASYNEQFF.